This section outlines one T cell receptor beta chain sequence together with its context. This specimen belongs to a study of blood T cell repertoires in COVID-19. As for the study in general: COVID-19 samples from acute and convalescent phases originated in the United States, Italy and Spain.

As processed by the authors: For nucleated cells, counts were estimated from reference gene primer amplification. Clones were sequenced by immunoSEQ multiplex PCR, and TCRdb holds only the in-frame ones, with some missing. The V and J calls and clone size come from that table; D and trimming were worked out from the DNA. The sample contains around 200,000 clones, over 70% of which appear only once. The CDR3 spans 15 residues. J was trimmed by 2 bases and V by 5 bases; bases with no gene match: 6. CDR1 and CDR2 from the germline V gene are MGHDK and SYGVNS. This sequence was found in a woman in her 70s with acute or convalescent COVID-19. The sample was peripheral blood. The chain joins TRBV25-1 to TRBJ1-3; TRBD1 agrees at 7 bases. CDR3 DNA sequence: TGTGCCAGCAGTACCGACAGGGTCGCTGGAAACACCATATATTTT. It codes for CASSTDRVAGNTIYF.